This TCR beta chain is from a study of T cell repertoires in cytomegalovirus infection. In germline, CDR1 is SEHNR, CDR2 FQNEAQ (reference sequence). This CDR3 spans 21 amino acids. A single record per CDR3 protein comes from TCRdb applying MiXCR to the reads. The sample yields some 940,000 distinct CDR3 sequences, around a third seen once. As to this clonotype: Antigen specificity is unknown. An end of the junction does not agree with germline; a read error may underlie this.

This receptor was taken from a human donor in good health (CMV status not recorded). Some clones in this sample may be carry-over from other donors' samples. The sequencing used cultured CD8+ T cells from PBMCs, collected from culture after CMV antigen stimulation. The chain combines TRBV7-9 with TRBJ2-2; 14 bases fit TRBD2. CDR3 amino acids: CASSLGATSGGVRGTDGEVFF. The DNA for the CDR3 is TGTGCCAGCAGCTTAGGAGCGACTAGCGGGGGGGTTCGCGGAACGGACGGGGAGGTGTTTTTT. Complete variable domain (other parts from reference TRBV7-9 and TRBJ2-2): DTGVSQNPRHKITKRGQNVTFRCDPISEHNRLYWYRQTLGQGPEFLTYFQNEAQLEKSRLLSDRFSAERPKGSFSTLEIQRTEQGDSAMYLCASSLGATSGGVRGTDGEVFFGEGSRLTVL.